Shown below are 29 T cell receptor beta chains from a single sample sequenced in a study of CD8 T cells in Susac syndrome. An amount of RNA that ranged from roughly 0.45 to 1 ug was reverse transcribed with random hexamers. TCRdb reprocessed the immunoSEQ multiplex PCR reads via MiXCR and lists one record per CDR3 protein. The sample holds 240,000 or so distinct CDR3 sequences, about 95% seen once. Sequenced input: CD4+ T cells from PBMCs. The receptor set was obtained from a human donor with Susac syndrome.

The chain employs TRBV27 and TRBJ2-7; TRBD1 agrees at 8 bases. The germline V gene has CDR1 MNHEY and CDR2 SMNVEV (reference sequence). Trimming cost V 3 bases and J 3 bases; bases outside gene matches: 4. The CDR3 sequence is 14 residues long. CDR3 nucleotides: TGTGCCAGCAGTTTGCGGACAGGGCTCTACGAGCAGTACTTC. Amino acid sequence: CASSLRTGLYEQYF.

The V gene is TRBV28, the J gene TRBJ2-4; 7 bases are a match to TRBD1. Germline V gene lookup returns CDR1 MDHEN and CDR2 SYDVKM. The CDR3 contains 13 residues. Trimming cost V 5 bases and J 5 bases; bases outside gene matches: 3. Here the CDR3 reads CASSPGQENIQYF. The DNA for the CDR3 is TGTGCCAGCAGTCCTGGACAGGAAAACATTCAGTACTTC.

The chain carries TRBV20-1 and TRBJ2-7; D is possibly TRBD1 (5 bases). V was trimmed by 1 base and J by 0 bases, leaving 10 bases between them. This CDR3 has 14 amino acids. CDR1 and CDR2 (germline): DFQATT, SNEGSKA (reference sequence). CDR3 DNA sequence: TGCAGTGCTAGAGCTCAGGGATTCTCCTACGAGCAGTACTTC. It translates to CSARAQGFSYEQYF.

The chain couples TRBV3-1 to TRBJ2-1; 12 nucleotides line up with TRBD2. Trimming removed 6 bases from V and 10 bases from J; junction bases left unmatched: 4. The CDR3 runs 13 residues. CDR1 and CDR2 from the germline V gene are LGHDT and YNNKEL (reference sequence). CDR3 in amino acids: CASSYGTSGEQFF. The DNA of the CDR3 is TGTGCCAGCAGTTACGGGACTAGCGGGGAGCAGTTCTTC.

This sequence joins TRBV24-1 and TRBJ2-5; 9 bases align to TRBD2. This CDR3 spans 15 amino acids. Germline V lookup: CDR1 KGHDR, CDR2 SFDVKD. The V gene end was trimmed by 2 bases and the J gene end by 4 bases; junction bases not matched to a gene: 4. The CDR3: CATSDSGGRGETQYF. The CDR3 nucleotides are TGTGCCACCAGTGATTCGGGCGGGAGGGGAGAGACCCAGTACTTC.

CDR3 region: CATSIDRRDWGNEQYF. DNA for the CDR3: TGTGCCACCAGTATCGACCGCCGGGACTGGGGTAACGAGCAGTACTTC. The V and J genes are TRBV15 and TRBJ2-7, with D tentatively TRBD2 (6 bases). Germline loops: CDR1 LNHNV, CDR2 YYDKDF (reference sequence). The CDR3 has 16 amino acids. Trimming removed 6 bases from V and 5 bases from J, with 23 bases in between.

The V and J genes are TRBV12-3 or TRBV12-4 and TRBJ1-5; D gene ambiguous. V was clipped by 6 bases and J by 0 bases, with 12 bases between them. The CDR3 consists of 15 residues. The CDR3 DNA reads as TGTGCCAGCAGCAAAGACGGATTTAGCAATCAGCCCCAGCATTTT. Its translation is CASSKDGFSNQPQHF.

This CDR3 is CASSQYGGTEAFF. The DNA of the CDR3 is TGTGCCAGCAGCCAATACGGGGGCACTGAAGCTTTCTTT. The chain joins TRBV3-1 to TRBJ1-1, with D possibly being TRBD1 (5 bases). The germline V and J ends were trimmed by 2 bases and 4 bases, with 8 bases remaining between them. The CDR3 sequence is 13 residues long. Germline V CDR1 and CDR2: LGHDT, YNNKEL (reference sequence).

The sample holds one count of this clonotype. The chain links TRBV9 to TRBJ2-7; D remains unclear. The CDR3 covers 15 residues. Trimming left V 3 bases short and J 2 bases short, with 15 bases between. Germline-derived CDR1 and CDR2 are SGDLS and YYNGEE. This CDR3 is CASSDPAANTYEQYF. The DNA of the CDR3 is TGTGCCAGCAGCGACCCCGCCGCAAACACCTACGAGCAGTACTTC.

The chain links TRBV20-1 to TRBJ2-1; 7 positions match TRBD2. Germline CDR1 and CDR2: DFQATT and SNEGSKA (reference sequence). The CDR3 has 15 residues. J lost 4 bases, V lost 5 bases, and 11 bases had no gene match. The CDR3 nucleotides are TGCAGTGCTGAGCTCCAGAGGACTAGGTACAATGAGCAGTTCTTC. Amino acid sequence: CSAELQRTRYNEQFF.

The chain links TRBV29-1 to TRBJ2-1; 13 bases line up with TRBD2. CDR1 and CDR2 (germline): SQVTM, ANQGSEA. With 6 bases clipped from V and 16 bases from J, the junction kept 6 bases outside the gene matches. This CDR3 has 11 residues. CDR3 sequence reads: CSVELAGGFFF. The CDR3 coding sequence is TGCAGCGTAGAACTAGCGGGAGGGTTCTTCTTC.

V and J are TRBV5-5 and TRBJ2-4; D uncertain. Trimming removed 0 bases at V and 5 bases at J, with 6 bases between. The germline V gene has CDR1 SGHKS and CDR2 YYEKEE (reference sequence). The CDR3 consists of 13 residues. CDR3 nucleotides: TGTGCCAGCAGCTTGGGAGGAGAAAACATTCAGTACTTC. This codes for CASSLGGENIQYF. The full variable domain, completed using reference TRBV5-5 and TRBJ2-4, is DAGVTQSPTHLIKTRGQQVTLRCSPISGHKSVSWYQQVLGQGPQFIFQYYEKEERGRGNFPDRFSARQFPNYSSELNVNALLLGDSALYLCASSLGGENIQYFGAGTRLSVL.

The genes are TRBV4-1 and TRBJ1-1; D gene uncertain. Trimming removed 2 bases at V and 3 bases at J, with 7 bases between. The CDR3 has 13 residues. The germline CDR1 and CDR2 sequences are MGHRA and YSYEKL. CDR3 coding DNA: TGCGCCAGCAGCCAAAGGAGGGACACTGAAGCTTTCTTT. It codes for CASSQRRDTEAFF.

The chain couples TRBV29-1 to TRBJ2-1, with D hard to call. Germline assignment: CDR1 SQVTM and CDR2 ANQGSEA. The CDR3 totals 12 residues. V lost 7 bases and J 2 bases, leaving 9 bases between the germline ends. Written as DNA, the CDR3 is TGCAGCGCCAATTGGGCCTACAATGAGCAGTTCTTC. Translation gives CSANWAYNEQFF.

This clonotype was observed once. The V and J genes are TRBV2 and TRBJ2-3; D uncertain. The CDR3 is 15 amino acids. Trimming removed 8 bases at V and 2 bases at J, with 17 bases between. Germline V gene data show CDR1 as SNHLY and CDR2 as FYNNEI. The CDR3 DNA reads TGTGCCAGCCTGGACGGAAAACTTACCACAGATACGCAGTATTTT. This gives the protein CASLDGKLTTDTQYF. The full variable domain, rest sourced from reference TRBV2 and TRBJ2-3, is EPEVTQTPSHQVTQMGQEVILRCVPISNHLYFYWYRQILGQKVEFLVSFYNNEISEKSEIFDDQFSVERPDGSNFTLKIRSTKLEDSAMYFCASLDGKLTTDTQYFGPGTRLTVL.

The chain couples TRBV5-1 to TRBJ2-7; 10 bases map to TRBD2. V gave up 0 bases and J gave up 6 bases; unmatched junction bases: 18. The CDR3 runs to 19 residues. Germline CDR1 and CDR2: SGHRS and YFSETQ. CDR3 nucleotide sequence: TGCGCCAGCAGCTTGGTGTGGTGGGTCGGAGCGGGAGGGGCAGGCGAGCAGTACTTC. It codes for CASSLVWWVGAGGAGEQYF.

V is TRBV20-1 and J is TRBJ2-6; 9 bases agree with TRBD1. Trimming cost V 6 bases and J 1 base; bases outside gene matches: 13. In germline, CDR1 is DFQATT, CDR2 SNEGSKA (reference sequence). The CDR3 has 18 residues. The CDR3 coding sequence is TGCAGTGCAAACCACCGGGACAGGGAGTTGTCTGGGGCCAACGTCCTGACTTTC. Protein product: CSANHRDRELSGANVLTF.

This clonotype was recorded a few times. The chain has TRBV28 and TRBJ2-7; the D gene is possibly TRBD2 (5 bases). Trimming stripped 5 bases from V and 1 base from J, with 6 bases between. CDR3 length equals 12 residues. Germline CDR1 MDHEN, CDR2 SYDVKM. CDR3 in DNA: TGTGCCAGCAGTCGAGGGTCCTACGAGCAGTACTTC. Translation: CASSRGSYEQYF.

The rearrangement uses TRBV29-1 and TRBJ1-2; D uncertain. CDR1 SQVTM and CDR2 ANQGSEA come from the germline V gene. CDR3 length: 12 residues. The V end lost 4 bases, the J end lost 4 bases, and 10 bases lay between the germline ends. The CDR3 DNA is TGCAGCGTTGTAGGCCGGGGCTATGGCTACACCTTC. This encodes CSVVGRGYGYTF.

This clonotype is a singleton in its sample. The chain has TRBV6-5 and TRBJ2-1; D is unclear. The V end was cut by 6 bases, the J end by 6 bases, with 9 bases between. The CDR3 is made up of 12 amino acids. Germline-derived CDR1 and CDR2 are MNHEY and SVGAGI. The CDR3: CASRSIGNEQFF. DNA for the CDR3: TGTGCCAGCAGATCAATAGGCAATGAGCAGTTCTTC.

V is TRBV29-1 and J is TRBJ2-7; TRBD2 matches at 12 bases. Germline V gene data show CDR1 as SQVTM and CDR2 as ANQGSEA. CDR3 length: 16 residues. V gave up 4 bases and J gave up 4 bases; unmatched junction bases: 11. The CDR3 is CSVVSQSSGRVYEQYF. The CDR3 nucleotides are TGCAGCGTTGTTTCCCAATCTAGCGGGAGGGTGTACGAGCAGTACTTC.

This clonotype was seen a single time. The DNA for the CDR3 is TGCAGTGCTAGCCCCGGTTCAGAAGAGACCCAGTACTTC. Its protein product is CSASPGSEETQYF. This chain joins TRBV20-1 and TRBJ2-5; D is unclear. The CDR3 is 13 amino acids. Germline values: CDR1 DFQATT, CDR2 SNEGSKA (reference sequence). With 3 bases removed from V and 3 bases from J, the gap between germline ends came to 11 bases.

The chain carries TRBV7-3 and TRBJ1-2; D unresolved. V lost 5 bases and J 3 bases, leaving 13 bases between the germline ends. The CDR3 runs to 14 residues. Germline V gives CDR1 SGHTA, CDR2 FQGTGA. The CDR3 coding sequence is TGTGCCAGCAGCGCTAACAGTTTCGACTATGGCTACACCTTC. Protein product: CASSANSFDYGYTF. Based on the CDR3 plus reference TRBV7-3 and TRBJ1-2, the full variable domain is GAGVSQTPSNKVTEKGKYVELRCDPISGHTALYWYRQSLGQGPEFLIYFQGTGAADDSGLPNDRFFAVRPEGSVSTLKIQRTERGDSAVYLCASSANSFDYGYTFGSGTRLTVV.

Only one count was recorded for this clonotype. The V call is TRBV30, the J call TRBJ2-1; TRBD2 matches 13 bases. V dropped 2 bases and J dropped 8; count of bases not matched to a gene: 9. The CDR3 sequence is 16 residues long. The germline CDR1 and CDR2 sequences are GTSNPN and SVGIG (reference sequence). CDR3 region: CAWSSLAGGPGHEQFF. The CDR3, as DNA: TGTGCCTGGAGTTCACTAGCGGGAGGGCCAGGGCATGAGCAGTTCTTC.

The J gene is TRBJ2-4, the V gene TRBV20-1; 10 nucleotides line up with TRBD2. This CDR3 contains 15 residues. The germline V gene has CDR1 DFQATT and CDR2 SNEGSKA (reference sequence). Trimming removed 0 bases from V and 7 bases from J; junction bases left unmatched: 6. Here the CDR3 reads CSARDPLAGWNIQYF. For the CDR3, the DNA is TGCAGTGCTAGAGATCCACTAGCGGGATGGAACATTCAGTACTTC.

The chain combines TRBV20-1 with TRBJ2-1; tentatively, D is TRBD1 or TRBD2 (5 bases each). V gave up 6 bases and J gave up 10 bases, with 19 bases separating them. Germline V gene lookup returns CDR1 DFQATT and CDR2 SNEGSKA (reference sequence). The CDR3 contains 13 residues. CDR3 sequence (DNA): TGCAGTGCCCCGCCCGCCGGGGCCCGCGAGCAGTTCTTC. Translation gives CSAPPAGAREQFF.

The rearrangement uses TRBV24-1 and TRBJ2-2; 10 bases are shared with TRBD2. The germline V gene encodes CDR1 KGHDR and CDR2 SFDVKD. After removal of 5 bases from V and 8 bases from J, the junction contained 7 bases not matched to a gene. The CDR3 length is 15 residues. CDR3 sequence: CATSVTAGGRGELFF. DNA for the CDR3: TGTGCCACCAGTGTCACAGCGGGAGGGCGAGGGGAGCTGTTTTTT.

The CDR3 DNA follows: TGCAGTGTCCCGGACAGGGGCTCCTACGAGCAGTACTTC. Translation gives CSVPDRGSYEQYF. The rearrangement links TRBV20-1 to TRBJ2-7, with 9 bases aligning to TRBD1. V lost 7 bases to trimming and J lost 0 bases; unmatched junction nucleotides: 4. Germline V lookup: CDR1 DFQATT, CDR2 SNEGSKA (reference sequence). CDR3 length: 13 amino acids.

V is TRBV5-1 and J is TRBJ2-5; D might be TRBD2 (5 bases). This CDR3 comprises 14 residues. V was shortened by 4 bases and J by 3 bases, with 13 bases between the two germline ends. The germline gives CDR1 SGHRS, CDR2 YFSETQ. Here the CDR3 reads CASSPGGWEETQYF. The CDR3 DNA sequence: TGCGCCAGCAGCCCCGGCGGGTGGGAAGAGACCCAGTACTTC.